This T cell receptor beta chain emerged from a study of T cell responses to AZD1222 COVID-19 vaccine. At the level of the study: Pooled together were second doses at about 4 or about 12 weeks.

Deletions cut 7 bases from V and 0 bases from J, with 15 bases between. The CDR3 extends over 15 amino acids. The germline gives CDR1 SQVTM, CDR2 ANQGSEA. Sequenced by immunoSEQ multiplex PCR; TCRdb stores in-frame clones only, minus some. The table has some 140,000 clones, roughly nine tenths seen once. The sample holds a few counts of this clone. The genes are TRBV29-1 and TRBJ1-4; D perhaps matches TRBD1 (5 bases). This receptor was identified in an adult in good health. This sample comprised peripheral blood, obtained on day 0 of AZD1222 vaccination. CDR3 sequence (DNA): TGCAGCGCCCTGGGGGGTCACGCAACTAATGAAAAACTGTTTTTT. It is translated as CSALGGHATNEKLFF.